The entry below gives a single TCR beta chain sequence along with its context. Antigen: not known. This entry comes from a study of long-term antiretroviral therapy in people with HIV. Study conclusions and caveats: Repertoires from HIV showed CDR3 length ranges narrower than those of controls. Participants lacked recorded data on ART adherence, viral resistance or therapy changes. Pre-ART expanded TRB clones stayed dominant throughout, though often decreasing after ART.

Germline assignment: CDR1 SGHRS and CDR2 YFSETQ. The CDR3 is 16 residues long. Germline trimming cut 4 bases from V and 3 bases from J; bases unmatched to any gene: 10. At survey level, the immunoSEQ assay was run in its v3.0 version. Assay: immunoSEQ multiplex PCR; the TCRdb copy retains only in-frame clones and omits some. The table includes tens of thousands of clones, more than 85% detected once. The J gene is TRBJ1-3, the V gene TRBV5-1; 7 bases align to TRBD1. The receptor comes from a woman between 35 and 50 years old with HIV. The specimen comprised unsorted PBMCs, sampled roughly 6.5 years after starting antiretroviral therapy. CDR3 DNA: TGCGCCAGCAGCCCCCAGGGGGGCTTTGGTGGAAACACCATATATTTT. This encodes CASSPQGGFGGNTIYF. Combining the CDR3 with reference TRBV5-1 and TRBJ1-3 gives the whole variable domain KAGVTQTPRYLIKTRGQQVTLSCSPISGHRSVSWYQQTPGQGLQFLFEYFSETQRNKGNFPGRFSGRQFSNSRSEMNVSTLELGDSALYLCASSPQGGFGGNTIYFGEGSWLTVV.